This T cell receptor beta chain came from a study of breast tumors, draining lymph nodes, adjacent tissues. This clonotype was counted many times. As yet, its antigen is unknown. Via MiXCR, TCRdb re-called the multiplex PCR reads, giving one row per CDR3 protein. Here the sample spans 150,000 to 200,000 distinct CDR3 sequences, around a third being singletons. Breast cancer patients provided tissue from their axillary draining lymph nodes. Trimming pared 9 bases from V and 6 bases from J, leaving 15 bases between. The CDR3 contains 12 residues. Findings of the study overall: Data fit most tumor T cells coming from lymph node, expanding in tumor. Tumor T cell lymph node origin was a supported hypothesis, not proven.

The specimen sequenced was axillary lymph node tissue. This TCR was sampled from a female donor with breast cancer. Some clones in this sample may be carry-over from other donors' samples. The chain has TRBV12-3 or TRBV12-4 and TRBJ2-7; possibly TRBD2 for D (6 bases). Here the CDR3 DNA reads TGTGCCAGTGGAGGGCGGGGAGGCGAGCAGTACTTC. It is translated as CASGGRGGEQYF.